The present entry profiles one T cell receptor (beta chain) with its context. The data originate from a study of cytotoxic CD8 clonotypes in ibrutinib-treated CLL. This table comes from immunoSEQ multiplex PCR, and its TCRdb copy is limited to in-frame clones, with some not included. The table shows over 250,000 clones, with around 76% occurring only once. CDR3 length: 15 amino acids. The V and J ends lost 0 bases and 5 bases, in that order; junction bases with no gene match: 3. CDR1 SGHVS and CDR2 FQNEAQ come from the germline V gene. Specimen: PBMCs, collected at disease progression, from a patient treated with ibrutinib. This clonotype originated in a human donor with chronic lymphocytic leukemia. This chain links TRBV7-8 with TRBJ2-2, with TRBD2 matching over 7 bases. DNA for the CDR3: TGTGCCAGCAGCTTAGCCCTGGGGGGGACCGGGGAGCTGTTTTTT. Residues: CASSLALGGTGELFF.